This T cell receptor beta chain was captured by sequencing in a study of T cells in Graves' hyperthyroidism and ophthalmopathy. Study-wide findings and caveats: Researchers report that a 13 V-J model separated ophthalmopathy from stable hyperthyroidism.

This clonotype was observed many times. What it binds is not known. Any patient presenting with uncontrolled infection, other autoimmune disease, pregnancy or lactation was left out. Using around 10 ml of fresh peripheral blood, PBMCs were prepared. The TCR beta CDR3 regions underwent amplification using RNA transcripts as the source. Carried out on the TCR CDR3, a first-round RT-PCR used the HTBI primer set. MiXCR, applied by TCRdb to the multiplex PCR reads, yields one record per CDR3 protein. Among some 650,000 distinct CDR3 sequences listed, 16% were seen once. The CDR3 is 11 residues long. Germline V CDR1 and CDR2: SGHTA, FQGNSA. Trimming pared 5 bases from V and 6 bases from J, leaving 5 bases between.

The TCR comes from a middle-aged woman with Graves' ophthalmopathy. The chain combines TRBV7-2 with TRBJ2-1; D ambiguous. The sequenced sample was blood. The chain's CDR3 is CASSIFNEQFF. The DNA for the CDR3 is TGTGCCAGCAGCATCTTCAATGAGCAGTTCTTC.